This T cell receptor (beta chain) was documented in a study of blood T cell repertoires in COVID-19. Study details: The United States, Italy and Spain were the sources of the acute and convalescent COVID-19 samples.

The CDR3 has 13 residues. From germline, CDR1 is SNHLY and CDR2 FYNNEI. V lost 3 bases, J lost 0 bases, and 3 bases lay in between. In the study's own analysis: Counts of nucleated cells, estimated from reference gene primer amplification, were obtained. Profiling relied on immunoSEQ multiplex PCR, and the TCRdb table lists in-frame clones only, not all of them. V and J calls and clone size come straight from that table; D and trimming were deduced from the DNA. This table holds about 49,000 clones, around four fifths found once. The chain carries TRBV2 and TRBJ1-5, with D unresolved. Sequencing was performed on peripheral blood. The TCR sequence derives from a human donor in a cohort sampled during active COVID-19. In DNA form, the CDR3 reads TGTGCCAGCAGTGATAATAGCAATCAGCCCCAGCATTTT. Protein sequence: CASSDNSNQPQHF.